This T cell receptor beta chain came from a study of PD-L1 blockade in urothelial cancer (dated by TCRdb to 2016 to 2017). Some background on the complete study: Therapy was started in about 2014 for all patients, and atezolizumab 1,200 mg was administered intravenously every 3 weeks. About 85% of the roughly 29 patients were males with bladder-origin urothelial cancer, and 18 of 29 reported a prior smoking history. Patients had an ECOG performance status of 0 or 1 and had received between 0 and 3 prior chemotherapy regimens. Blood samples were analyzed at 3 weeks after treatment start (second dose) and at 6 weeks after treatment start. A median of roughly 140,000 T cells and 65,000 to 90,000 unique TCRs was obtained from blood samples, and a median clonality of approximately 0.08 was observed. The study, an exploratory multi-omic analysis, examined somatic, immune and clinical correlates of response to PD-L1 blockade with atezolizumab in urothelial cancer. Pretreatment tumor samples, along with matched peripheral blood collected serially before and after atezolizumab treatment, underwent TCR sequencing. Durable clinical benefit was defined as a progression-free survival longer than 6 months, and TCR features were additionally tested against progression-free survival and overall survival. Whole exome sequencing and RNA sequencing of pretreatment tumors were performed alongside TCR sequencing in the same patients. Nine patients achieved durable clinical benefit and approximately 19 did not. Approximately 29 patients had pretreatment blood TCR-seq, about 25 had at least one posttreatment blood collection, and about 25 had tumor TCR-seq. Results and caveats for the whole study, not just this receptor: Among patients with durable benefit, tumor-associated TCR clones showed greater expansion in peripheral blood 3 weeks after treatment started (n ≈ 20, p = 0.022). Small sample size (n ≈ 29) and many exploratory analyses mean the results are intended to be hypothesis-generating. Improved progression-free and overall survival was associated with having pretreatment peripheral blood TCR clonality below the median.

The intended sense of this specimen's time point label: peripheral blood 6 weeks after treatment start. The cohort included 29 patients with locally advanced or metastatic urothelial carcinoma who were treated at Memorial Sloan Kettering on a trial protocol. Peripheral blood mononuclear cells were collected pretreatment and during treatment, at between 1 and 8 total time points per patient. The Qiagen DNeasy Blood extraction kit was used to purify genomic DNA from total PBMCs and tumor samples. PBMCs were collected pretreatment and during treatment and were isolated and stored as previously described. Concerning this clone: The antigen it binds to is not known. The sample holds no much larger clone one base away, and base qualities are not on file.

Synthetic TCR analog templates were spiked into each PCR to estimate absolute template abundance from read counts. TCRbeta CDR3 regions were amplified from genomic DNA with bias-controlled V and J gene primers using the immunoSEQ assay. Sequencing of rearranged TCRbeta segments was done at approximately 20X coverage. The source study handled its data this way. Clustering was used to correct sequencing errors, and CDR3s were annotated against IMGT to assign V, D and J genes. Out-of-frame and stop-codon sequences were excluded, and only productive TCRbeta rearrangements were used in downstream analyses. Clonality was calculated as one minus the Shannon entropy normalized by the log of the number of unique productive sequences. Clones differing between time points or between blood and tumor were identified using Fisher's exact test with Benjamini-Hochberg correction, with an adjusted p below 0.01 applied as the threshold. In its TCRdb copy, this immuneACCESS table keeps in-frame sequences only and misses some clones. Where compared with another copy, unresolved V genes explain less than half of these, and the others have no known cause. That table furnishes V, J and clone size, whereas the DNA furnished D and trimming. This sample comprises about 25,000 clones, around 82% of them detected only once. 1.6% of the sample lies in the top ten.

There are 13 amino acids in the CDR3, from cysteine to phenylalanine inclusive. Only the CDR3 DNA stays, 39 bases, in frame from base 1. V loses 5 bases at its end and J loses 8 bases; junction bases beyond the gene matches: 5. Based on the germline V gene (reference sequence), the CDR1 and CDR2 sequences are LNHDA and SQIVND. The material was PBMCs, obtained around atezolizumab (anti-PD-L1) treatment. The origin of this receptor is a man between 65 and 85 years old with urothelial cancer. The chain is assembled from TRBV19 and TRBJ2-1; TRBD1 agrees with 8 junctional bases. The bases read TGTGCCAGTAGTTCACAGGGGGGCGATGAGCAGTTCTTC. Translation gives CASSSQGGDEQFF.